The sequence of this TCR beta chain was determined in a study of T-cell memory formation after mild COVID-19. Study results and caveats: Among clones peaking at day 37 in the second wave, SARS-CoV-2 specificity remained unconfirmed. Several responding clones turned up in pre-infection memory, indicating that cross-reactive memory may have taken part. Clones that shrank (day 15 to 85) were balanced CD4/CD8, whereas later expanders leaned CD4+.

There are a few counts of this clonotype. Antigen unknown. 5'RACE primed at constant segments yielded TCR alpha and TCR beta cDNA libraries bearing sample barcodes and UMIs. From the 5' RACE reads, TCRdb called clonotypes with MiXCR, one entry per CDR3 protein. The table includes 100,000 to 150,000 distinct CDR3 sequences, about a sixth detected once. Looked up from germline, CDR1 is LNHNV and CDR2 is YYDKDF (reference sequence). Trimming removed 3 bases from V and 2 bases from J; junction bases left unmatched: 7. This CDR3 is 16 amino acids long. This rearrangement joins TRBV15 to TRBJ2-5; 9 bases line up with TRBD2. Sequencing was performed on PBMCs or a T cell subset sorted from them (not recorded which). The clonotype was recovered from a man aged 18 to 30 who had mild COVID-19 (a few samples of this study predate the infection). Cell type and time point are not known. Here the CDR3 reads CATSREAGGTQETQYF. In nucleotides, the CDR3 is TGTGCCACCAGCAGGGAGGCGGGGGGGACACAAGAGACCCAGTACTTC.